This TCR beta chain appears in the sequencing data of a study of cytomegalovirus exposure and HLA in healthy donors. Study-wide results and caveats: Analysis was performed later, and it showed HLA-associated TCR beta chains to be more clonally expanded than equally common others. Whilst most TCR sequences proved rare, a subset of public TCRs occurred across many donors.

Germline CDR1 SSHAT, CDR2 FNYEAQ (reference sequence). The CDR3 extends over 15 amino acids. Trimming removed 7 bases from V and 5 bases from J; junction bases left unmatched: 12. A remark on this clone: Its antigen is unknown.

PCR involved 60 Vbeta and 13 Jbeta primers. The data were produced by immunoSEQ multiplex PCR, yet TCRdb's version contains in-frame clones alone and is incomplete. Of about 140,000 clones in the sample, more than 75% were seen once. The chain recombines TRBV7-7 with TRBJ2-5; 8 positions match TRBD1. Sequencing was carried out using PBMCs. The source of this sequence is a middle-aged man in good health and CMV-seronegative. The CDR3 coding sequence is TGTGCCAGCAACTTTCGCGGACAGGGTGGGGAGACCCAGTACTTC. Amino acids: CASNFRGQGGETQYF.